Included here is one T cell receptor beta chain sequence, with context. The data stem from a study of blood T cell repertoires in COVID-19. Study as a whole: From the United States, Italy and Spain came samples of acute and convalescent COVID-19. The analysed material was cDNA or gDNA that came from T cells, B-cell-depleted T cells, or PBMCs.

CDR3 length: 17 residues. Trimming removed 4 bases from V and 2 bases from J; junction bases left unmatched: 11. From germline, CDR1 is PRHDT and CDR2 FYEKMQ (reference sequence). Per the original methods: Cell counts per sample came from amplifying reference gene primers. Profiling relied on immunoSEQ multiplex PCR, and the TCRdb table lists in-frame clones only, not all of them. V, J and clone size are those of that table, while D and trimming were read from the DNA. The data contain 240,000 or so clones, approximately 82% of them singletons. This receptor was taken from a woman aged 80 or older with acute or convalescent COVID-19. The material sequenced was peripheral blood. The chain employs TRBV13 and TRBJ1-5, with 7 positions matching TRBD1. The CDR3 nucleotides read TGTGCCAGCAGCTCAACGAACAGGGGCTCTGGCAATCAGCCCCAGCATTTT. It yields the protein CASSSTNRGSGNQPQHF.